This is a list of T cell receptor beta chains from one sample in a study of blood T cell repertoires in COVID-19. Clones were sequenced by immunoSEQ multiplex PCR, and TCRdb holds only the in-frame ones, with some missing. The sample lists around 340,000 clones; 80% to 90% were seen once. The specimen was PBMCs or T cells enriched from blood (not recorded which). These receptors were taken from a woman aged 35 to 49 with acute COVID-19. Both conserved end residues are part of each CDR3. D genes are given only for firm matches. Clone size, where shown, is once, few, many, or a class for clones that have expanded.

NA | TRBJ2-1 | TRBV4-3 | NA | TGCGCCAGCAGCCCCGCGGGTAATGAGCAGTTCTTC | CASSPAGNEQFF
once | TRBJ2-5 | TRBV5-6 | NA | TGTGCCAGCAGCCCCGACCTCGGGGGAGAGACCCAGTACTTC | CASSPDLGGETQYF
NA | TRBJ1-6 | TRBV6-5 | TRBD1 | TGTGCCAGTAAGGGACAGGCCTTTAATTCACCCCTCCACTTT | CASKGQAFNSPLHF
NA | TRBJ1-4 | TRBV7-2 | NA | TGTGCCAGCAGCTTGGGGAGTAAGGAAAAACTGTTTTTT | CASSLGSKEKLFF
NA | TRBJ2-3 | TRBV9 | TRBD2 | TGTGCCAGCAGCCCCCACATGCGAGCGGGGAGCACAGATACGCAGTATTTT | CASSPHMRAGSTDTQYF
NA | TRBJ1-2 | TRBV19 | NA | TGTGCCAGTTCAGGGGTCCCTAACTATGGCTACACCTTC | CASSGVPNYGYTF
NA | TRBJ1-2 | TRBV6-5 | TRBD1 | TGTGCCACCCGGGACAGCGCCCACTATGGCTACACCTTC | CATRDSAHYGYTF
NA | TRBJ1-2 | TRBV9 | NA | TGTGCCAGCAGCAGTGGGGCCACCAAAACGGGCTACACCTTC | CASSSGATKTGYTF
NA | TRBJ2-2 | TRBV7-3 | TRBD1 | TGTGCCAGCAGCTCGTCCGGGACAGACAACACCGGGGAGCTGTTTTTT | CASSSSGTDNTGELFF
once | TRBJ2-7 | TRBV10-3 | TRBD2 | TGTGCCATCAGCGACGGGGGGGGTCTCTACGAGCAGTACTTC | CAISDGGGLYEQYF
NA | TRBJ2-2 | TRBV5-5 | NA | TGTGCCAGCAGCTTGCGATATGTTGGAGGCGGGGAGCTGTTTTTT | CASSLRYVGGGELFF
NA | TRBJ2-2 | TRBV18 | TRBD1 | TGTGCCAGCTCACGGACAGGGAACACCGGGGAGCTGTTTTTT | CASSRTGNTGELFF
NA | TRBJ2-1 | TRBV19 | TRBD2 | TGTGCCAGTAGTCTGACTAGCGGGGTCTTTTACAATGAGCAGTTCTTC | CASSLTSGVFYNEQFF
NA | TRBJ2-5 | TRBV7-9 | NA | TGTGCCAGCAGCTTTCGGGGGATAGTCGAGACCCAGTACTTC | CASSFRGIVETQYF
NA | TRBJ2-1 | TRBV5-4 | TRBD1 | TGTGCCAGCAGCCATGGAGACAGGGCGGATGAGCAGTTCTTC | CASSHGDRADEQFF
NA | TRBJ2-1 | TRBV10-3 | TRBD1 | TGTGCCGCGTCGCCGACAGGGTCTAACAATGAGCAGTTCTTC | CAASPTGSNNEQFF
NA | TRBJ1-2 | TRBV2 | NA | TGTGCCAGCAGACTCTATGAGGGCCCCCTGAATGGCTACACCTTC | CASRLYEGPLNGYTF
NA | TRBJ2-3 | TRBV5-5 | TRBD1 | TGTGCCAGCAGCCGCGAGGGACAGGGAGCCTCCCACACAGATACGCAGTATTTT | CASSREGQGASHTDTQYF
NA | TRBJ1-1 | TRBV28 | NA | TGTGCCAGAAGTCTTCCCTCAGGGGACCTGTTCTTT | CARSLPSGDLFF
NA | TRBJ2-1 | TRBV7-9 | NA | TGTGCCAGCAATGGCGGGACTGGCTCCTACAATGAGCAGTTCTTC | CASNGGTGSYNEQFF
NA | TRBJ1-5 | TRBV5-4 | NA | TGTGCCAGCAGCCCCAGACTAGGGAATCAGCCCCAGCATTTT | CASSPRLGNQPQHF
NA | TRBJ1-1 | TRBV28 | TRBD1 | TGTGCCAGCAGCATGGTAGGGACAGGGCCGGTACAGGAAGCTTTCTTT | CASSMVGTGPVQEAFF
NA | TRBJ1-1 | TRBV4-3 | NA | TGCGCCAGCAGCCAAGACTTACGGGTTGTAGCTTTCTTT | CASSQDLRVVAFF
NA | TRBJ2-5 | TRBV19 | TRBD1 | TGTGCCAGTAGCCTCCCGGGACAGGGCAAAGAGACCCAGTACTTC | CASSLPGQGKETQYF
NA | TRBJ1-4 | TRBV6-1 | NA | TGTGCCAGCAGTGAAGCGCAGGGTGCAACTAATGAAAAACTGTTTTTT | CASSEAQGATNEKLFF
NA | TRBJ1-5 | TRBV28 | TRBD1 | TGTGCCAGCAAACCCCAGAGACAGGGTAGCAATCAGCCCCAGCATTTT | CASKPQRQGSNQPQHF
once | TRBJ1-5 | TRBV27 | TRBD1 | TGTGCCAGCAGCCCCGGGACAGGGGTTGATCAGCCCCAGCATTTT | CASSPGTGVDQPQHF
NA | TRBJ1-2 | TRBV5-1 | NA | TGCGCCAGCAGCTTGGCGACAGGCTATGGCTACACCTTC | CASSLATGYGYTF
NA | TRBJ1-2 | TRBV19 | TRBD1 | TGTGCCAGTAGTACCTCATTTAGGGACAGCTATGGCTACACCTTC | CASSTSFRDSYGYTF
NA | TRBJ1-6 | TRBV5-6 | TRBD1 | TGTGCCAGCAGCCCCAGAGACAGGGGCTATAATTCACCCCTCCACTTT | CASSPRDRGYNSPLHF
NA | TRBJ1-5 | TRBV4-3 | NA | TGCGCCAGCAGCCAAGATGGGGGGTTTGGTCAGCCCCAGCATTTT | CASSQDGGFGQPQHF
NA | TRBJ1-2 | TRBV19 | NA | TGTGCCAGCGTCGCGGCGGCCGCGGAGGTTTACTATGGCTACACCTTC | CASVAAAAEVYYGYTF
few | TRBJ1-2 | TRBV19 | TRBD1 | TGTGCCAGTAGTACCCGGGACAGGGGAGATTATGGCTACACCTTC | CASSTRDRGDYGYTF
NA | TRBJ1-3 | TRBV19 | NA | TGTGCCAGTAGTAGTCGCGGGCGGCAGGCTGGAAACACCATATATTTT | CASSSRGRQAGNTIYF
NA | TRBJ2-5 | TRBV12-3/TRBV12-4 | NA | TGTGCCAGCAGTGGGACATCAGTCCAGTACTTC | CASSGTSVQYF
NA | TRBJ1-2 | TRBV19 | NA | TGTGCCAGTAGTGCCCCTACAGGGTCCCACTATGGCTACACCTTC | CASSAPTGSHYGYTF
NA | TRBJ2-5 | TRBV14 | TRBD2 | TGTGCCAGCAGCCAAGATCTTTCTCGGGGGGGCCAAGAGACCCAGTACTTC | CASSQDLSRGGQETQYF
NA | TRBJ2-7 | TRBV10-3 | NA | TGTGCCATCAAGGGGCAGGGTGACGTAGGTGAGCAGTACTTC | CAIKGQGDVGEQYF
NA | TRBJ2-5 | TRBV18 | NA | TGTGCCAGCTCACCAGGGTGGGAGGAGACCCAGTACTTC | CASSPGWEETQYF
NA | TRBJ2-7 | TRBV28 | TRBD1 | TGTGCCAGCAGTTTACCTCGACAGGGGACGACCTACGAGCAGTACTTC | CASSLPRQGTTYEQYF
NA | TRBJ1-5 | TRBV25-1 | NA | TGTGCCAGCAGTCCTCCAGGGGCTCGGCCCCAGCATTTT | CASSPPGARPQHF
NA | TRBJ1-1 | TRBV7-9 | TRBD1 | TGTGCCAGCAGCCAAATGGGGACAGTGAACACTGAAGCTTTCTTT | CASSQMGTVNTEAFF
NA | TRBJ2-1 | TRBV29-1 | NA | TGCAGCGTTGCTTACGCCGTAGCGAGTGAGCAGTTCTTC | CSVAYAVASEQFF
NA | TRBJ2-1 | TRBV25-1 | TRBD1 | TGTGCCAGCAGTGAAGATCCGACAGGGGGCAATGAGCAGTTCTTC | CASSEDPTGGNEQFF
NA | TRBJ1-2 | TRBV9 | TRBD1 | TGTGCCAGCAGCACTGGGACAGGGGTTTCATATGGCTACACCTTC | CASSTGTGVSYGYTF
NA | TRBJ2-7 | TRBV5-1 | TRBD2 | TGCGCCAGCAGCTTGGATAGGCCCGGGACTAGCGGCTACGAGCAGTACTTC | CASSLDRPGTSGYEQYF
once | TRBJ2-1 | TRBV9 | TRBD2 | TGTGCCAGCAGCATACTTAGCGGGACATCCTACAATGAGCAGTTCTTC | CASSILSGTSYNEQFF
NA | TRBJ2-7 | TRBV29-1 | NA | TGCAGCGCCGGGGATGGGACAATCTACGAGCAGTACTTC | CSAGDGTIYEQYF
NA | TRBJ1-2 | TRBV5-1 | NA | TGCGCCAGCAGCTTGGAAGTCTGGACAGATTATGGCTACACCTTC | CASSLEVWTDYGYTF
NA | TRBJ1-2 | TRBV6-5 | NA | TGTGCCAGCAGCGGACAGAGTCAGGGTGGCTACACCTTC | CASSGQSQGGYTF
NA | TRBJ2-3 | TRBV7-2 | TRBD2 | TGTGCCAGCAGCTTAAGAGGCGGGGGGAGGGGAGATACGCAGTATTTT | CASSLRGGGRGDTQYF
NA | TRBJ2-7 | TRBV9 | NA | TGTGCCAGCAGCGTAGAACCGGGAAAAGAGTACGAGCAGTACTTC | CASSVEPGKEYEQYF
NA | TRBJ2-2 | TRBV7-6 | TRBD1 | TGTGCCAGCAGCTTAAAGCCCTCGGGACAGGGTAACACCGGGGAGCTGTTTTTT | CASSLKPSGQGNTGELFF
NA | TRBJ2-7 | TRBV29-1 | TRBD2 | TGCAGCGTTGAAGGGATTGGACTAGCGGGATACGAGCAGTACTTC | CSVEGIGLAGYEQYF
NA | TRBJ2-1 | TRBV11-3 | TRBD2 | TGTGCCAGCAGCTTAGGACTAGCGGGAGGGCCCGAGAATGAGCAGTTCTTC | CASSLGLAGGPENEQFF